This TCR beta chain was captured by sequencing in a study of blood T cell repertoires in COVID-19. CDR1 and CDR2 (germline): MDHEN, SYDVKM. The trim removed 5 bases at V and 11 bases at J, leaving 7 bases unmatched. This CDR3 is built from 12 residues. Per the study methods: Amplification with reference gene primers provided the estimates of nucleated cell counts. This table comes from immunoSEQ multiplex PCR, and its TCRdb copy is limited to in-frame clones, with some not included. V, J and clone size are those of that table, while D and trimming were read from the DNA. The table lists over 150,000 clones, over 70% of them singletons.

This TCR was recovered from a woman aged 55-69 years with acute or convalescent COVID-19. The chain uses TRBV28 and TRBJ1-1, with TRBD1 identical over 8 bases. The specimen was peripheral blood. In DNA form, the CDR3 reads TGTGCCAGCAGTATTTCGACAGGGGTGGCTTTCTTT. Translation gives CASSISTGVAFF.